The T cell receptor (beta chain) under discussion was sequenced for a study of cytomegalovirus exposure and HLA in healthy donors. Comments on this clone: Its antigen is currently unknown.

This CDR3 is built from 17 residues. The V and J ends lost 3 bases and 0 bases, in that order; junction bases with no gene match: 4. From germline, CDR1 is SGHRS and CDR2 YFSETQ. Study conclusions and caveats: Researchers reported that a few CMV-associated chains were confirmed in vitro as CMV antigen-specific.

The table came from immunoSEQ multiplex PCR; TCRdb's copy has only in-frame clones and leaves some out. This sample has over 100,000 clones, with 85% to 95% found just once. Sequencing was performed on PBMCs. The chain combines TRBV5-1 with TRBJ2-7; TRBD2 agrees at 15 bases. The receptor was derived from a woman aged 18-29 years in good health and CMV-seronegative. CDR3 in DNA: TGCGCCAGCAGCTCGAGGACTAGCGGGAGGGTCTCCTACGAGCAGTACTTC. It translates to CASSSRTSGRVSYEQYF.